What follows is one T cell receptor beta chain and its context. Its antigen remains unidentified. The data originate from a study of CXCR3-negative and CXCR3-positive naive CD8 T cells. The CDR3 contains 16 residues. CDR1 is MNHEY, CDR2 SMNVEV, per germline (reference sequence). By phenotype, naive CD8+ T cells were CD45RO-CCR7+CD27+CD95-. 5' RACE that incorporated UMI labels was used to prepare the TRB cDNA libraries. TCRdb reanalyzed the 5' RACE reads and collapses them to one entry per CDR3 protein, without DNA. The sample includes approximately 100,000 distinct CDR3 sequences. Study observations and caveats: Comparison of naive cells showed more hydrophobic TRB CDR3s in CXCR3-positive than in CXCR3-negative naive cells. Much lower diversity was found in memory CD8+ cells, while both naive subsets had comparably high diversity. The majority of assays used fresh PBMCs, and CXCR3 expression partially decreased after cryopreservation. Similar TRBV-TRBJ gene usage was seen in naive CXCR3-negative and CXCR3-positive cells, but not in memory cells.

Source material: naive CXCR3+ CD8+ T cells from blood. Subset here: CD45RO-CCR7+CD27+CD95- naive CD8+ T cells expressing CXCR3 (TNR3+). The receptor comes from a human donor in good health. Some clones in this sample may be carry-over from other donors' samples. V and J are TRBV27 and TRBJ2-3. The CDR3 protein is CASSPTRRLGTDTQYF.